A selection of T cell receptor beta chains follows, all from one sample in a study of CD8+CD57+ T cells in acquired aplastic anemia. A single record per CDR3 protein comes from TCRdb applying MiXCR to the reads. This sample has about 470,000 distinct CDR3 sequences; less than 35% occur once, and the top ten carry nearly 0.85%. What was sequenced was sorted CD4+, CD8+, or CD8+CD57+ T cells (not recorded which) from PBMCs. The receptors stem from a human donor with aplastic anemia. CDR3s include the opening cysteine and the closing phenylalanine or tryptophan. D genes are given only for firm matches. Clone size is stated in some rows and not others, as once, few, many or a class when expanded.

d_call clone_size j_call v_call cdr3_aa cdr3_nt
TRBD1 - TRBJ2-7 TRBV7-6 CASSRTGYGYEQYF TGTGCCAGCAGCCGGACAGGGTACGGCTACGAGCAGTACTTC
TRBD1 - TRBJ1-2 TRBV6-2/TRBV6-3 CASIKDRDSYGYTF TGTGCCAGCATTAAAGACCGGGACAGCTATGGCTACACCTTC
- - TRBJ1-5 TRBV12-3/TRBV12-4 CASTDIGLGFEPQHF TGTGCCAGCACCGACATAGGGTTGGGCTTTGAGCCCCAGCATTTT
- - TRBJ1-2 TRBV6-1 CASSETTADPRGYTF TGTGCCAGCAGTGAAACGACAGCAGACCCTCGTGGCTACACCTTC
TRBD1 many TRBJ2-7 TRBV20-1 CSAKDRGGSYEQYF TGCAGTGCAAAAGACAGGGGAGGATCCTACGAGCAGTACTTC
- few TRBJ1-1 TRBV19 CASSRSVNTEAFF TGTGCCAGTAGTCGCAGTGTTAACACTGAAGCTTTCTTT
TRBD1 - TRBJ2-3 TRBV5-1 CASSLNGQDVTDTQYF TGCGCCAGCAGCTTGAACGGACAGGATGTCACAGATACGCAGTATTTT
TRBD1 many TRBJ1-6 TRBV7-9 CASSLVLGQGLYNSPLHF TGTGCCAGCAGCTTAGTACTGGGACAGGGGTTGTATAATTCACCCCTCCACTTT
- - TRBJ2-1 TRBV2 CASTRTEYNEQFF TGTGCCAGCACCCGGACAGAATACAATGAGCAGTTCTTC
TRBD2 - TRBJ2-1 TRBV7-8 CASSLYAGDEQFF TGTGCCAGCAGCTTATACGCGGGAGACGAGCAGTTCTTC
TRBD2 many TRBJ2-7 TRBV24-1 CATSGWTSGRGLYEQYF TGTGCCACCAGTGGATGGACTAGCGGGAGGGGTCTCTACGAGCAGTACTTC
- few TRBJ1-1 TRBV20-1 CSASPRRVTEAFF TGCAGTGCTAGCCCCCGGCGCGTCACTGAAGCTTTCTTT
- many TRBJ1-6 TRBV20-1 CSARHRSNNSPLHF TGCAGTGCTCGCCACAGGAGTAATAATTCACCCCTCCACTTT
- - TRBJ1-1 TRBV19 CVSKQGIGGPEAFF TGTGTCAGTAAGCAGGGTATTGGCGGGCCTGAAGCTTTCTTT
- - TRBJ1-6 TRBV4-1 CASSSQEANNSPLHF TGCGCCAGCAGTTCACAGGAGGCCAATAATTCACCCCTCCACTTT
- few TRBJ2-4 TRBV11-2 CASSLVGGPGAKNIQYF TGTGCCAGCAGCTTAGTGGGGGGTCCGGGAGCCAAAAACATTCAGTACTTC